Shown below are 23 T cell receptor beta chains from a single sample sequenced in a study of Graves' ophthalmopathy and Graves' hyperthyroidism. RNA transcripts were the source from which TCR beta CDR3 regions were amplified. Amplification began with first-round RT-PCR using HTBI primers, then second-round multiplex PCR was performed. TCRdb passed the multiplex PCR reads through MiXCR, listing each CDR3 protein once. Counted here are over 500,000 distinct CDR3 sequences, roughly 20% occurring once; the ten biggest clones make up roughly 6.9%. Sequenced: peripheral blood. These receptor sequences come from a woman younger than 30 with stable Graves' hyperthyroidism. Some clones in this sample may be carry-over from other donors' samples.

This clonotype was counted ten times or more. The CDR3 region has the DNA TGTGCCACCAGCAGAGTGCACAGGGACGATCAGCCCCAGCATTTT. Translation: CATSRVHRDDQPQHF. The V call is TRBV15, the J call TRBJ1-5; tentative D call: TRBD1 (6 bases). This CDR3 comprises 15 residues. Germline assignment: CDR1 LNHNV and CDR2 YYDKDF (reference sequence). Trimming pared 1 base from V and 5 bases from J, leaving 12 bases between.

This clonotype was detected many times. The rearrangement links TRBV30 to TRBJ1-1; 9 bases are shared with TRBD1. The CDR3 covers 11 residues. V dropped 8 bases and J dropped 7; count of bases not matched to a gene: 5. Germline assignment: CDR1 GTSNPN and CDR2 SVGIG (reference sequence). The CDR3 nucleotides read TGTGCCGGGACAGGGATAGGTGAAGCTTTCTTT. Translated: CAGTGIGEAFF.

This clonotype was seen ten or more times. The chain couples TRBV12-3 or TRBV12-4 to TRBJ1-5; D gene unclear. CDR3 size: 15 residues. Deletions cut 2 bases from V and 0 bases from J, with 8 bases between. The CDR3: CASSLRGFSNQPQHF. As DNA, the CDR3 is TGTGCCAGCAGTTTACGAGGGTTTAGCAATCAGCCCCAGCATTTT.

The CDR3 loop reads CASRARYPGELFF. The CDR3 bases are TGTGCCAGCAGAGCTCGGTACCCCGGGGAGCTGTTTTTT. The V call is TRBV6-1, the J call TRBJ2-2, with D unclear. This CDR3 region has 13 residues. The germline CDR1 and CDR2 sequences are MNHNS and SASEGT. Trimming left V 6 bases short and J 6 bases short, with 11 bases between.

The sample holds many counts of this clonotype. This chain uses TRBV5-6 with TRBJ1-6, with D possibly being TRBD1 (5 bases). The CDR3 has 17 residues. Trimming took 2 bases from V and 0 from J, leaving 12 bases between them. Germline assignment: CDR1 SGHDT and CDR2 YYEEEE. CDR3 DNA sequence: TGTGCCAGCAGCTTCCTGGACATCAGCTCCTATAATTCACCCCTCCACTTT. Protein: CASSFLDISSYNSPLHF.

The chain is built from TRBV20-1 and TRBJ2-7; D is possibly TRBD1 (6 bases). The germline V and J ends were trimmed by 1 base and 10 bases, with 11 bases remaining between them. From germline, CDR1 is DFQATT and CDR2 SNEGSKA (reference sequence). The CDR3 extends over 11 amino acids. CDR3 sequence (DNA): TGCAGTGCTAGAGGGCAGGGGCCCCAGTACTTC. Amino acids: CSARGQGPQYF.

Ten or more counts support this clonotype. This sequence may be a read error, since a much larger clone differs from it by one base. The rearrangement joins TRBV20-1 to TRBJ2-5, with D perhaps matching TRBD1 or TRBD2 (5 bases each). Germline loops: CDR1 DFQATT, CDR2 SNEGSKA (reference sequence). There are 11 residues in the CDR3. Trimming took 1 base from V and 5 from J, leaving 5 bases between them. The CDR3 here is CSARGDETQYF. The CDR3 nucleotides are TGCAGTGCTAGAGGGGACGAGACCCAGTACTTC.

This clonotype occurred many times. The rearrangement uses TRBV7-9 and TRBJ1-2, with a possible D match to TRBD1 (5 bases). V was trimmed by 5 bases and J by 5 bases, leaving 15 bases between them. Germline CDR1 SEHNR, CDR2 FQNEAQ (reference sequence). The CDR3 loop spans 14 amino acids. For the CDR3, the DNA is TGTGCCAGCAGCCCCAGTGGGACGGGGTATGGCTACACCTTC. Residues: CASSPSGTGYGYTF.

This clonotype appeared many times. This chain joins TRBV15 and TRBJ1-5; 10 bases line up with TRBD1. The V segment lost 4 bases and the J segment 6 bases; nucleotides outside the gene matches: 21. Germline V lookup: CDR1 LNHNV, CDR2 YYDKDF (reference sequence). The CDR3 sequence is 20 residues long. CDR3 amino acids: CATSIPRWDRGGDRGQPQHF. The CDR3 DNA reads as TGTGCCACCAGCATACCCCGATGGGACAGGGGAGGGGACAGGGGTCAGCCCCAGCATTTT.

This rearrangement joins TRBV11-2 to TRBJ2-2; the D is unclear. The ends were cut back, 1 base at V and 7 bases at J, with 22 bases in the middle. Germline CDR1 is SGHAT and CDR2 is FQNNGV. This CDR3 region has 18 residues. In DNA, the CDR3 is TGTGCCAGCAGCTTAGTTCGGCAAGCCTTTAAGTCCATCGGGGAGCTGTTTTTT. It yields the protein CASSLVRQAFKSIGELFF.

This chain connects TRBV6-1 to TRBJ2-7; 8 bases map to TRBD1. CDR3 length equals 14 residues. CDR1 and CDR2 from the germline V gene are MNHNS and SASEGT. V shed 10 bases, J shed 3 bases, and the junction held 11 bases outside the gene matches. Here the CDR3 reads CATLKPRGLYEQYF. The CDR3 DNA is TGTGCCACCCTGAAGCCCAGGGGGCTCTACGAGCAGTACTTC.

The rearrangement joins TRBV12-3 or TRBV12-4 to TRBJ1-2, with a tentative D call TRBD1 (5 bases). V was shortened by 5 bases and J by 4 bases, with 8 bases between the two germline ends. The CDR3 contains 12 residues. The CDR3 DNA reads TGTGCCAGCAGTAGACAGTCCTATGGCTACACCTTC. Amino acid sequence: CASSRQSYGYTF.

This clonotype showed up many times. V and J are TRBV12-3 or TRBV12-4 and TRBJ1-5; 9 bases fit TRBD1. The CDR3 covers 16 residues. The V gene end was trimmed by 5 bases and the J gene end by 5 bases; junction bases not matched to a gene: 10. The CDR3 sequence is CASSRSPGQGDQPQHF. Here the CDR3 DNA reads TGTGCCAGCAGTCGATCTCCGGGACAGGGAGATCAGCCCCAGCATTTT.

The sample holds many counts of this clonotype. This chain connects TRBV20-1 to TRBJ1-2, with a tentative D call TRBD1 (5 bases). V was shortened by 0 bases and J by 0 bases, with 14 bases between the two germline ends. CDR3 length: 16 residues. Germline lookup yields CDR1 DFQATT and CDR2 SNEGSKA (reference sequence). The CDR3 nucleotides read TGCAGTGCTAGAGATCCCCTGCGGGGCACTAACTATGGCTACACCTTC. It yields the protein CSARDPLRGTNYGYTF.

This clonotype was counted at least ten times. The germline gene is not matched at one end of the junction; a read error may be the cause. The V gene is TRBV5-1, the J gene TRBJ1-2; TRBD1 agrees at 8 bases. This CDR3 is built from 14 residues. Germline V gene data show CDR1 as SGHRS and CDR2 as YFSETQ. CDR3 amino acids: CASSLAGGNYGYTF. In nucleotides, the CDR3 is TGTGCCAGCAGCTTAGCAGGGGGCAACTATGGCTACACCTTC.

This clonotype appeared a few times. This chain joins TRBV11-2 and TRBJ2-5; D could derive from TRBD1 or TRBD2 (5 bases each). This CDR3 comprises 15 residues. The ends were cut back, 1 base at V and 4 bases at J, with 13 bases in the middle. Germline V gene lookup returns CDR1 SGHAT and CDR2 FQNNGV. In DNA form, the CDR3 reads TGTGCCAGCAGCTTAGGTGGGACCGGAGGAGAGACCCAGTACTTC. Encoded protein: CASSLGGTGGETQYF.

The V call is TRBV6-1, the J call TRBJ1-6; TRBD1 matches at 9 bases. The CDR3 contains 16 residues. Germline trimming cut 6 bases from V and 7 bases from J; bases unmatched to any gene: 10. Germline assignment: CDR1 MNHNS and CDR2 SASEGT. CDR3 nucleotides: TGTGCCAGCAGGGGGACAGGGCTCCCTATGAATTCACCCCTCCACTTT. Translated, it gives CASRGTGLPMNSPLHF.

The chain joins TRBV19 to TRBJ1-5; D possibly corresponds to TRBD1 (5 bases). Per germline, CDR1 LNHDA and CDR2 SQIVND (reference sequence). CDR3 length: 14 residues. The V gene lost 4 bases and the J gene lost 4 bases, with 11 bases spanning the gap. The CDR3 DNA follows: TGTGCCAGTAGTAACCAGGGAGGGAATCAGCCCCAGCATTTT. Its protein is CASSNQGGNQPQHF. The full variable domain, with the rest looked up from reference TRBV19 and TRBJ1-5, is DGGITQSPKYLFRKEGQNVTLSCEQNLNHDAMYWYRQDPGQGLRLIYYSQIVNDFQKGDIAEGYSVSREKKESFPLTVTSAQKNPTAFYLCASSNQGGNQPQHFGDGTRLSIL.

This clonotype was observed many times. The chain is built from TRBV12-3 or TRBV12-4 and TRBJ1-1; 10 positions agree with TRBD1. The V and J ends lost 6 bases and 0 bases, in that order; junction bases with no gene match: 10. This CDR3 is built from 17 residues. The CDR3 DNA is TGTGCCAGCAGCAAGACAGGGGGCCCTCTTGTGAACACTGAAGCTTTCTTT. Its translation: CASSKTGGPLVNTEAFF.

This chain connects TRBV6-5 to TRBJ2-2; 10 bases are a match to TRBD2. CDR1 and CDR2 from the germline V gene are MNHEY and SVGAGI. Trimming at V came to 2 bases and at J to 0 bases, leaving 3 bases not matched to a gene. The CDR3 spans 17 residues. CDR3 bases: TGTGCCAGCAGTTACGAACTAGCGGGGCCGAACACCGGGGAGCTGTTTTTT. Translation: CASSYELAGPNTGELFF.

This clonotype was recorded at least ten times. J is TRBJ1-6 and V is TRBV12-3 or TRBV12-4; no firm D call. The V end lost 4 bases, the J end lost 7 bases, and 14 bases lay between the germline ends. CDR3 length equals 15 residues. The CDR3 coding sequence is TGTGCCAGCAGTTCCTCCGGAACGAAAAATTCACCCCTCCACTTT. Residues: CASSSSGTKNSPLHF.

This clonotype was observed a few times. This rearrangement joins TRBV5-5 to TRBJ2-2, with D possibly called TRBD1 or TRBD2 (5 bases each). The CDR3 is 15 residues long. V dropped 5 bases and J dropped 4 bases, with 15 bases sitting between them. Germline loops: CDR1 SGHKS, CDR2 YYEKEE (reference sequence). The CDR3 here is CASRYPGLTTGELFF. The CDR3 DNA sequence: TGTGCCAGCAGATATCCGGGGCTTACCACCGGGGAGCTGTTTTTT. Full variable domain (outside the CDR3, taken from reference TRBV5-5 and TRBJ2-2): DAGVTQSPTHLIKTRGQQVTLRCSPISGHKSVSWYQQVLGQGPQFIFQYYEKEERGRGNFPDRFSARQFPNYSSELNVNALLLGDSALYLCASRYPGLTTGELFFGEGSRLTVL.

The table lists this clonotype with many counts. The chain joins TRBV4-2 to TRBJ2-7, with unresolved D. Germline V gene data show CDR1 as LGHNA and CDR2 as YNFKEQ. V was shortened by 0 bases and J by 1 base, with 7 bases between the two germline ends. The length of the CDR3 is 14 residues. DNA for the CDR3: TGTGCCAGCAGCCAAGATCGGGCTTCCTACGAGCAGTACTTC. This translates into CASSQDRASYEQYF.